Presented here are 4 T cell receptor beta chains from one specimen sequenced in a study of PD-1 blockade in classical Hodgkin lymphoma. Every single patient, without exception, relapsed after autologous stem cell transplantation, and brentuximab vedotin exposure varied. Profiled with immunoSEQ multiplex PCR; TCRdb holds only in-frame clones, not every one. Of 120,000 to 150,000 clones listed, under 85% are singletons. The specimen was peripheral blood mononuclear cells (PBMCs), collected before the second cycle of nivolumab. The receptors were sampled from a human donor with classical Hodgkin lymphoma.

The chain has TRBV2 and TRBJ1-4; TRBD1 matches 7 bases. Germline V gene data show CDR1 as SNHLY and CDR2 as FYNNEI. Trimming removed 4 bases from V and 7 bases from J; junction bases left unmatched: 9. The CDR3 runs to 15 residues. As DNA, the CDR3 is TGTGCCAGCAGTGGGAGGGGGCTGGGTCGTGAAAAACTGTTTTTT. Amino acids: CASSGRGLGREKLFF.

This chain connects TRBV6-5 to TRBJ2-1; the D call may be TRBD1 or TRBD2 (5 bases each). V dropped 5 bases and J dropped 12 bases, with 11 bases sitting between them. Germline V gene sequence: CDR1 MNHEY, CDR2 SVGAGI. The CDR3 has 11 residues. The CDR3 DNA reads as TGTGCCAGCAGTGACGGTGGGGGGCAGTTCTTC. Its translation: CASSDGGGQFF.

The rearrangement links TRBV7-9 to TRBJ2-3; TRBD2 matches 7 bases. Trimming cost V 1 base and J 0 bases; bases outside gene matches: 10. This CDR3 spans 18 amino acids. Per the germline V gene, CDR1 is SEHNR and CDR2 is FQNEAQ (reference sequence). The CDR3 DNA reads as TGTGCCAGCAGCTTAGGGAGACTCCTAGCGGATAGCACAGATACGCAGTATTTT. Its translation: CASSLGRLLADSTDTQYF. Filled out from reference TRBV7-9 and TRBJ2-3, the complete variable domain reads DTGVSQNPRHKITKRGQNVTFRCDPISEHNRLYWYRQTLGQGPEFLTYFQNEAQLEKSRLLSDRFSAERPKGSFSTLEIQRTEQGDSAMYLCASSLGRLLADSTDTQYFGPGTRLTVL.

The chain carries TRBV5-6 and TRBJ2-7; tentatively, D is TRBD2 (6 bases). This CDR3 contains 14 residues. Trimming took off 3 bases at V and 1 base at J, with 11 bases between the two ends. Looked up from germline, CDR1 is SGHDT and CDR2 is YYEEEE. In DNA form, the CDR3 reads TGTGCCAGCAGCTCAGCGGGCCATTCCTACGAGCAGTACTTC. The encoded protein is CASSSAGHSYEQYF.